These 7 T cell receptor beta chains came from one sample sequenced in a study of cytomegalovirus exposure and HLA in healthy donors. 60 Vbeta and 13 Jbeta primers were used in PCR. Profiled with immunoSEQ multiplex PCR; TCRdb holds only in-frame clones, not every one. The repertoire consists of 180,000 or so clones, with 76% occurring once and the leading ten covering roughly 0.76%. Sequenced input: PBMCs. The receptors shown here come from a female donor in good health and CMV-seronegative.

The chain links TRBV30 to TRBJ1-5; D is unclear. Trimming took off 0 bases at V and 0 bases at J, with 9 bases between the two ends. The CDR3 covers 15 residues. The germline V gene encodes CDR1 GTSNPN and CDR2 SVGIG (reference sequence). CDR3 protein: CAWSVAGSSNQPQHF. CDR3 DNA sequence: TGTGCCTGGAGTGTGGCAGGTAGTAGCAATCAGCCCCAGCATTTT.

This clone has a handful of counts. This chain uses TRBV7-6 with TRBJ1-1; 7 nucleotides line up with TRBD1. The CDR3 is made up of 13 amino acids. V lost 2 bases and J lost 7; bases outside the gene matches: 4. Germline CDR1 is SGHVS and CDR2 is FNYEAQ. The CDR3 here is CASSLRQGDEAFF. CDR3 nucleotides: TGTGCCAGCAGCTTAAGACAGGGTGATGAAGCTTTCTTT.

The chain has TRBV5-1 and TRBJ2-1; 15 bases match TRBD2. The germline V gene has CDR1 SGHRS and CDR2 YFSETQ. CDR3 size: 19 residues. With V trimmed by 3 bases and J by 0 bases, 7 bases remained unmatched. CDR3 residues: CASSSGTSGGLSSYNEQFF. DNA of the CDR3: TGCGCCAGCAGCTCCGGGACTAGCGGGGGGCTAAGCTCCTACAATGAGCAGTTCTTC.

To note about this clone: The junction does not match germline at one end; this may be a read error. The rearrangement links TRBV18 to TRBJ2-7, with D possibly TRBD1 on 6 matching bases. The CDR3 is 15 residues long. In germline, CDR1 is KGHSH, CDR2 LQKENI. The CDR3 DNA sequence: TGTGCCAGCTCACTTACAGGGTTAGTGACCTACGGGCAGTACTTC. It codes for CASSLTGLVTYGQYF.

This CDR3 reads CASYQGRGYTF. CDR3 in DNA: TGTGCCAGTTATCAGGGGCGCGGCTACACCTTC. This rearrangement joins TRBV19 to TRBJ1-2, with a possible D match to TRBD1 (6 bases). The germline V gene encodes CDR1 LNHDA and CDR2 SQIVND (reference sequence). Trimming removed 8 bases from V and 8 bases from J, with 12 bases in between. The CDR3 is 11 amino acids.

This chain uses TRBV5-1 with TRBJ1-1; D possibly corresponds to TRBD1 (6 bases). With 7 bases removed from V and 1 base from J, the gap between germline ends came to 11 bases. Germline CDR1 is SGHRS and CDR2 is YFSETQ. The CDR3 spans 13 residues. The CDR3 DNA sequence: TGCGCCAGCGCGACAGGCCAGAACACTGAAGCTTTCTTT. Amino acid sequence: CASATGQNTEAFF.

This clone was seen only once. V usage is TRBV6-5 and J usage is TRBJ2-1; the D is unclear. The germline V gene has CDR1 MNHEY and CDR2 SVGAGI. The CDR3 loop spans 15 amino acids. Trimming cost V 0 bases and J 1 base, with 7 bases left between them. The CDR3 bases are TGTGCCAGCAGTTACTCTCTCGGGTCCTACAATGAGCAGTTCTTC. Its translation: CASSYSLGSYNEQFF.